Detailed here is one TCR beta chain. The data derive from a study of blood T cell repertoires in COVID-19. Study-level background: There were acute and convalescent COVID-19 samples, and they came from the United States, Italy and Spain. The analysed material was cDNA or gDNA that came from T cells, B-cell-depleted T cells, or PBMCs.

In the original processing: Researchers report that nucleated cell counts were estimated from reference gene primer amplification. Sequenced by immunoSEQ multiplex PCR; TCRdb stores in-frame clones only, minus some. V and J calls and clone size are as listed in that table; D and trimming were resolved from the DNA. The data show roughly 290,000 clones, about 91% seen once. Germline CDR1 LGHDT, CDR2 YNNKEL (reference sequence). The CDR3 is 14 residues long. V lost 4 bases, J lost 2 bases, and 11 bases lay in between. The J gene is TRBJ1-2, the V gene TRBV3-1 (or the pseudogene TRBV3-2); TRBD1 might be the D (5 bases). The TCR sequence derives from an older woman with acute or convalescent COVID-19. The source material was peripheral blood. The CDR3 nucleotides are TGTGCCAGCAGCCCCCAGGCAGGGAACTATGGCTACACCTTC. Its protein is CASSPQAGNYGYTF.